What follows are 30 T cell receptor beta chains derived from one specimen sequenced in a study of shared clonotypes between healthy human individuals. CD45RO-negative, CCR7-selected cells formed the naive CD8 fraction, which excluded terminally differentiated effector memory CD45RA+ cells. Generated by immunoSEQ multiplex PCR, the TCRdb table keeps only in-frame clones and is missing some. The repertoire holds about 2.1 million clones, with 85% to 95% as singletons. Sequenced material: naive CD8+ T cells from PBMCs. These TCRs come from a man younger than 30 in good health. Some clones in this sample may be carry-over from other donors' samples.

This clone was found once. The CDR3 is CASSLSPGTGGYEQYF. CDR3 nucleotides: TGTGCCAGCAGCTTATCCCCCGGGACAGGGGGCTACGAGCAGTACTTC. The chain employs TRBV7-8 and TRBJ2-7; 11 bases are a match to TRBD1. With 2 bases clipped from V and 3 bases from J, the junction kept 6 bases outside the gene matches. Germline V lookup: CDR1 SGHVS, CDR2 FQNEAQ. CDR3 length equals 16 residues.

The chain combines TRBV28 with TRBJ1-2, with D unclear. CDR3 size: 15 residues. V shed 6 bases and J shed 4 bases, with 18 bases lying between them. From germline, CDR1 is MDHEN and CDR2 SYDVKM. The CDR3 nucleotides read TGTGCCAGCAGGTATCCGGGTTCCGAGGGCTATGGCTACACCTTC. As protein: CASRYPGSEGYGYTF.

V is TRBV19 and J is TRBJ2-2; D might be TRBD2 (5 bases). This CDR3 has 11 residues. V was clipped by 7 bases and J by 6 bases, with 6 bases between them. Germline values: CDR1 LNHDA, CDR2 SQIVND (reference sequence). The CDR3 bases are TGTGCCAGTAACGGGGCCGGGGAGCTGTTTTTT. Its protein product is CASNGAGELFF.

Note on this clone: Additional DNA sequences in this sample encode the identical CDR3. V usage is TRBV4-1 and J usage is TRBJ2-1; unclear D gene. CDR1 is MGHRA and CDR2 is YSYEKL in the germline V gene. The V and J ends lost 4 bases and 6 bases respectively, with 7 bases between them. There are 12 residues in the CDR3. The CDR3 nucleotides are TGCGCCAGCAGCCCTACGGGCAATGAGCAGTTCTTC. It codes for CASSPTGNEQFF.

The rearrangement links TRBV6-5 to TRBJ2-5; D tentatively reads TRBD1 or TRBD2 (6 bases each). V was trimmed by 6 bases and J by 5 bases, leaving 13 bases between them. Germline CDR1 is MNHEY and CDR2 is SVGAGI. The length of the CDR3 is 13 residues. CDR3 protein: CASRPLGGETQYF. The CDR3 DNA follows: TGTGCCAGCAGACCACTAGGGGGGGAGACCCAGTACTTC.

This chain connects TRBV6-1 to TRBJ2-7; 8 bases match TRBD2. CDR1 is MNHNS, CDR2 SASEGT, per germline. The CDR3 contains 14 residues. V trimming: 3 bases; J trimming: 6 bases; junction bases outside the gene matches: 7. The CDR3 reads CASSEGLVFSEQYF. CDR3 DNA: TGTGCCAGCAGTGAGGGACTAGTTTTCTCCGAGCAGTACTTC.

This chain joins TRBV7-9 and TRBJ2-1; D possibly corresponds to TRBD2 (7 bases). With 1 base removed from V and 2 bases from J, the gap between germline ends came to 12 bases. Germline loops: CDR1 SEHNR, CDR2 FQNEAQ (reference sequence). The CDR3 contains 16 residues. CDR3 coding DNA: TGTGCCAGCAGCTTAGAGGGGGGAGGGCCCTACAATGAGCAGTTCTTC. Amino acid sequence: CASSLEGGGPYNEQFF.

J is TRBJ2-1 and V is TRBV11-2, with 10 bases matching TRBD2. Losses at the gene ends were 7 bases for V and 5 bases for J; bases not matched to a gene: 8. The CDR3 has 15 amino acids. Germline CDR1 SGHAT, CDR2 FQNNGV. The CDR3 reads CASTSLTSGNNEQFF. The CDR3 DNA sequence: TGTGCCAGCACCTCTCTTACTAGCGGGAACAATGAGCAGTTCTTC.

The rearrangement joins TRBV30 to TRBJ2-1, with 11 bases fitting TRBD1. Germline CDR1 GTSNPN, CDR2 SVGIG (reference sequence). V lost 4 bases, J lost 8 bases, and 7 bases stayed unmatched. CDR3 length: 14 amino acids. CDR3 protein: CAWTGDRGSDEQFF. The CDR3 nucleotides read TGTGCCTGGACCGGGGACAGGGGGAGTGATGAGCAGTTCTTC.

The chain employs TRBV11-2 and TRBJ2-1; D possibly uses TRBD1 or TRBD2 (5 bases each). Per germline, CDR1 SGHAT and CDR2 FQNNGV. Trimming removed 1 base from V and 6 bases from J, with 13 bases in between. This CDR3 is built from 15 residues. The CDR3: CASSLGARAGNEQFF. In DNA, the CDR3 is TGTGCCAGCAGCTTAGGGGCCAGGGCGGGCAATGAGCAGTTCTTC. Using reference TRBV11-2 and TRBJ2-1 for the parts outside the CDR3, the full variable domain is EAGVAQSPRYKIIEKRQSVAFWCNPISGHATLYWYQQILGQGPKLLIQFQNNGVVDDSQLPKDRFSAERLKGVDSTLKIQPAKLEDSAVYLCASSLGARAGNEQFFGPGTRLTVL.

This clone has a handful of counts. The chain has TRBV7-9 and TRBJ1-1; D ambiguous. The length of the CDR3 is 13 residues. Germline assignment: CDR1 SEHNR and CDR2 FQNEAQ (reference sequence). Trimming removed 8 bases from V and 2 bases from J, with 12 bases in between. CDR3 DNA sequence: TGTGCCAGCCTTTCGGCCGTAAACACTGAAGCTTTCTTT. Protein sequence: CASLSAVNTEAFF.

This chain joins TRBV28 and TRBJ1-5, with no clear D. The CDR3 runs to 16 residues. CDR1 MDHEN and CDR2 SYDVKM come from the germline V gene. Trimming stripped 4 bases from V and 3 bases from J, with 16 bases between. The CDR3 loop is CASSSDPTDSNQPQHF. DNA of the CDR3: TGTGCCAGCAGTTCTGACCCAACCGACTCCAATCAGCCCCAGCATTTT. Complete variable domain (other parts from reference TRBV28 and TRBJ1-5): DVKVTQSSRYLVKRTGEKVFLECVQDMDHENMFWYRQDPGLGLRLIYFSYDVKMKEKGDIPEGYSVSREKKERFSLILESASTNQTSMYLCASSSDPTDSNQPQHFGDGTRLSIL.

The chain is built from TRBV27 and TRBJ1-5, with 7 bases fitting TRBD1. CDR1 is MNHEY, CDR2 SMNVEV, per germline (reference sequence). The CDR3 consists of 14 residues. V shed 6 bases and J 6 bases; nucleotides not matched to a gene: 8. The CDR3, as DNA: TGTGCCAGCAGGGAAACAGGGGAAGGTCAGCCCCAGCATTTT. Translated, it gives CASRETGEGQPQHF.

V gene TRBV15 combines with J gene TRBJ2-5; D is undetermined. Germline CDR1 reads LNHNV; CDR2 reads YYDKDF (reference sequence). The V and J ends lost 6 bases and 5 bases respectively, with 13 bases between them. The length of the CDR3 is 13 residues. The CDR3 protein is CATSLPESETQYF. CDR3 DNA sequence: TGTGCCACCAGTCTTCCGGAATCGGAGACCCAGTACTTC.

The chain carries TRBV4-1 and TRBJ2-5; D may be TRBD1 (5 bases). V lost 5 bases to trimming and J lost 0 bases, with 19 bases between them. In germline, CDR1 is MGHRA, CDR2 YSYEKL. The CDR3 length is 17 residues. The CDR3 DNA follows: TGCGCCAGCAGCGTAGACCCCGACAGAATCGACCAAGAGACCCAGTACTTC. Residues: CASSVDPDRIDQETQYF.

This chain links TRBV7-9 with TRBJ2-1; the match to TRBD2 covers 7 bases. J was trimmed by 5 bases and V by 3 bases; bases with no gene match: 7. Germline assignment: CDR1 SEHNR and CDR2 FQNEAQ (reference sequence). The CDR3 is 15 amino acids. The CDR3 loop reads CASSFREAGDNEQFF. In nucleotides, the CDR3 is TGTGCCAGCAGCTTCCGTGAGGCGGGGGACAATGAGCAGTTCTTC.

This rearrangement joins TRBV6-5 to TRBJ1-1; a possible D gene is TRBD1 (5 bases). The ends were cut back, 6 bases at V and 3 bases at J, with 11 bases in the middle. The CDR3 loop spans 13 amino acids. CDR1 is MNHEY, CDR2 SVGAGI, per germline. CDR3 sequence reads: CASSWTRDTEAFF. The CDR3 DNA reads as TGTGCCAGCAGCTGGACAAGGGACACTGAAGCTTTCTTT.

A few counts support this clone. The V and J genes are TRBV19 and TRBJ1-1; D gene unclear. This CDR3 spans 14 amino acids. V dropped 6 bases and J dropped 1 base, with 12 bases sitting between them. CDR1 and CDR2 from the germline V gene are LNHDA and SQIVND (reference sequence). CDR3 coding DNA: TGTGCCAGTAGAATCGGGGAGGGGAACACTGAAGCTTTCTTT. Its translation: CASRIGEGNTEAFF.

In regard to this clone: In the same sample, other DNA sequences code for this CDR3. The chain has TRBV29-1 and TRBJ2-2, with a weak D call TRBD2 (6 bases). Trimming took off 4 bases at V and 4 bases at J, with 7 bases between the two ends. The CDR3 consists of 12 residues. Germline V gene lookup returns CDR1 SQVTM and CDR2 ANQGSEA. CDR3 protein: CSVVRGTGELFF. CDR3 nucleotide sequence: TGCAGCGTTGTGCGGGGCACCGGGGAGCTGTTTTTT.

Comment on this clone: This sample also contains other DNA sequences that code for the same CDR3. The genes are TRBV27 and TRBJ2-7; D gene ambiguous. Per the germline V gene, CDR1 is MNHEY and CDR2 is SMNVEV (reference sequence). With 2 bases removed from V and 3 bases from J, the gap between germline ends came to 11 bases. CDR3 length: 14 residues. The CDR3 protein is CASSLRLGYYEQYF. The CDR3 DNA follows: TGTGCCAGCAGTTTAAGGTTGGGGTACTACGAGCAGTACTTC.

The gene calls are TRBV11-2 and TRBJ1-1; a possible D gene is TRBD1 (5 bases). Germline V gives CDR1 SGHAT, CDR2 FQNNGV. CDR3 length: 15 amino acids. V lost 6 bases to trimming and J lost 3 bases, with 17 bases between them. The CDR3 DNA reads TGTGCCAGCAGTTGGTCTCGGGGGTTGGACACTGAAGCTTTCTTT. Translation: CASSWSRGLDTEAFF. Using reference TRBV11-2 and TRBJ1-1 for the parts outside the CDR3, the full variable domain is EAGVAQSPRYKIIEKRQSVAFWCNPISGHATLYWYQQILGQGPKLLIQFQNNGVVDDSQLPKDRFSAERLKGVDSTLKIQPAKLEDSAVYLCASSWSRGLDTEAFFGQGTRLTVV.

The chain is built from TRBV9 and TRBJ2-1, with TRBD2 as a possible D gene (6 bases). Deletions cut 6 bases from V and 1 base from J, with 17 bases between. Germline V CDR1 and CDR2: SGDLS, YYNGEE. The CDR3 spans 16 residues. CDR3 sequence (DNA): TGTGCCAGCAACAAGGGACTGGCAGATTCCTACAATGAGCAGTTCTTC. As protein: CASNKGLADSYNEQFF.

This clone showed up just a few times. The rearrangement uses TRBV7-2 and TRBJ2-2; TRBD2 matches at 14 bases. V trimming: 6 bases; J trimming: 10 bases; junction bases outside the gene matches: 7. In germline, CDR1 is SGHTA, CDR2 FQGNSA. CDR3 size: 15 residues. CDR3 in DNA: TGTGCCAGCAGAGGGACTAGCGGGAGATATGAGGAGCTGTTTTTT. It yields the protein CASRGTSGRYEELFF.

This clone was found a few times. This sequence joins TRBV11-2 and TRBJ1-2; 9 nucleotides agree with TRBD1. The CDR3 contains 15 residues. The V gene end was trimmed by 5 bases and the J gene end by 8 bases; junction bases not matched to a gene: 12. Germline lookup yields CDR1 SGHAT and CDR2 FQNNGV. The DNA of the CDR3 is TGTGCCAGCAGCCCCTGGGAACAGGGGGCGATGGGCTACACCTTC. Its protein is CASSPWEQGAMGYTF.

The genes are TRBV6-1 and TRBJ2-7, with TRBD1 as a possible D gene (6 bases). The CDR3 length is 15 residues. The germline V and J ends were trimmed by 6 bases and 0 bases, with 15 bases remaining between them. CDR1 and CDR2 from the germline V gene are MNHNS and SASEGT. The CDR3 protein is CASRWEQGSSYEQYF. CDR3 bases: TGTGCCAGCAGATGGGAACAGGGAAGCTCCTACGAGCAGTACTTC.

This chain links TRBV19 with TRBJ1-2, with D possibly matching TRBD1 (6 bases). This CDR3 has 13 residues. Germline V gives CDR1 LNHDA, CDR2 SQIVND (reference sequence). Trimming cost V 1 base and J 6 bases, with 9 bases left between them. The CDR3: CASSIAGANGYTF. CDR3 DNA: TGTGCCAGTAGTATAGCAGGGGCTAATGGCTACACCTTC.

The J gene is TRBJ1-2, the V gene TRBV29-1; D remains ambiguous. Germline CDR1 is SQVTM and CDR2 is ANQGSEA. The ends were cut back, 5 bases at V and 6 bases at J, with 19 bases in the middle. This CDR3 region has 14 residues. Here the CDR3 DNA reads TGCAGCGTTCCTAGCGGGATCCCCCCGAATGGCTACACCTTC. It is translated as CSVPSGIPPNGYTF.

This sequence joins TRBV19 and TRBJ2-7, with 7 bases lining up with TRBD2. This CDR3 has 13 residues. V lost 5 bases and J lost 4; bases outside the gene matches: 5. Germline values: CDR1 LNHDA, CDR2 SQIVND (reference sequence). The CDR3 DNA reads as TGTGCCAGTAGTGGGACTATAGGGTACGAGCAGTACTTC. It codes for CASSGTIGYEQYF.

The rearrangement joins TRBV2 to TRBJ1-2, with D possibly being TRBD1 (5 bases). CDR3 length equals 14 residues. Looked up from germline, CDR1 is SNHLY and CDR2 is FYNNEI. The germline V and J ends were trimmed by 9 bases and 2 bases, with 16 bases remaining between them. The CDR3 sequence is CASGAVGVNYGYTF. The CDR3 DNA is TGTGCCAGTGGGGCGGTCGGGGTCAACTATGGCTACACCTTC.

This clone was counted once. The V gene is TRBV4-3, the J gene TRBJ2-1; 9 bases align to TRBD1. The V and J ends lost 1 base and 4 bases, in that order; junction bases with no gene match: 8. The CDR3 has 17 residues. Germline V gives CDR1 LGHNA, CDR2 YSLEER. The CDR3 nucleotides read TGCGCCAGCAGCCAAGGCTCCGGGACAGGGAGGTACAATGAGCAGTTCTTC. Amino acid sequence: CASSQGSGTGRYNEQFF.